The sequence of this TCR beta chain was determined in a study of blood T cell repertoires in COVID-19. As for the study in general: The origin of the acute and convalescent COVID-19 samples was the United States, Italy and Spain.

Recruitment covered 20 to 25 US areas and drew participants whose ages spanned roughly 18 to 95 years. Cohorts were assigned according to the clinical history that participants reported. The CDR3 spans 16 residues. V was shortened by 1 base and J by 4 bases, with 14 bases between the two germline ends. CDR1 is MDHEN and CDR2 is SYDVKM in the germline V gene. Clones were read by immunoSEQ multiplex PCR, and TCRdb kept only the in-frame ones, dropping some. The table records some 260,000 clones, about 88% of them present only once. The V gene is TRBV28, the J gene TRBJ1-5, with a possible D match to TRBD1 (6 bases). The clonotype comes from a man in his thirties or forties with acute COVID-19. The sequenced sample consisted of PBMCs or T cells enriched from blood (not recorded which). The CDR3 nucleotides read TGTGCCAGCAGTTTATTGCAGGGGTCTTATAATCAGCCCCAGCATTTT. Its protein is CASSLLQGSYNQPQHF.